These 30 T cell receptor beta chains originate from one sample sequenced in a study of post-analysis software for immune sequencing data. Whole-study findings and limits: Compared with controls, patients had more of roughly five TRBV segments, including TRBV5-6, TRBV5-1 and TRBV20-1.

Which antigens these TCRs recognize remains unknown. cDNA libraries for TCR beta contained unique molecular identifiers. A single record per CDR3 protein comes from TCRdb applying MiXCR to the PCR reads. This sample has 650,000 to 850,000 distinct CDR3 sequences, with about 43% found just once. The specimen was blood. The receptors were sampled from a girl between 10 and 17 years old with multiple sclerosis.

This clonotype was picked up a small number of times. CDR3 protein: CASSLAGIGQRNTEAFF. The CDR3 DNA reads TGTGCCAGCAGCTTAGCGGGTATCGGACAGAGGAACACTGAAGCTTTCTTT. V and J are TRBV7-8 and TRBJ1-1; possible D gene TRBD1, 6 bases. This CDR3 is 17 amino acids long. CDR1 SGHVS and CDR2 FQNEAQ come from the germline V gene. V gave up 0 bases and J gave up 1 base, with 15 bases separating them.

The chain employs TRBV6-6 and TRBJ1-1; a possible D gene is TRBD1 (5 bases). V lost 4 bases, J lost 3 bases, and 18 bases lay in between. CDR3 length: 16 residues. Germline lookup yields CDR1 MNHNY and CDR2 SVGAGI (reference sequence). The chain's CDR3 is CASSSGVVLGDTEAFF. CDR3 in DNA: TGTGCCAGCAGTTCCGGAGTGGTGTTGGGGGACACTGAAGCTTTCTTT.

The V gene is TRBV4-3, the J gene TRBJ1-1; D uncertain. CDR1 is LGHNA and CDR2 is YSLEER in the germline V gene. The V gene lost 2 bases and the J gene lost 3 bases, with 10 bases spanning the gap. The CDR3 extends over 14 amino acids. The CDR3 DNA is TGCGCCAGCAGCCAAAAGATTGGGCACACTGAAGCTTTCTTT. It specifies CASSQKIGHTEAFF.

J is TRBJ1-1 and V is TRBV6-2 or TRBV6-3, with D perhaps TRBD1 (5 bases). The CDR3 runs to 11 residues. Between the trimmed V and J ends, which lost 4 bases and 7 bases, there was a span of 7 bases. Germline CDR1 is MNHEY and CDR2 is SVGEGT. The CDR3 DNA reads TGTGCCAGCAGTTCAGGGATTGAAGCTTTCTTT. Translation: CASSSGIEAFF.

The chain has TRBV6-1 and TRBJ2-7; 7 nucleotides match TRBD2. With V trimmed by 9 bases and J by 0 bases, 17 bases remained unmatched. The V gene's germline CDR1 is MNHNS and CDR2 SASEGT. This CDR3 has 17 amino acids. The chain's CDR3 is CASLPPPSSGLSYEQYF. The CDR3 DNA reads as TGTGCCAGTCTTCCGCCCCCTTCTAGCGGTCTCTCCTACGAGCAGTACTTC.

The V and J genes are TRBV7-9 and TRBJ2-5; either TRBD1 or TRBD2 may supply D (5 bases each). CDR3 length: 12 amino acids. Per the germline V gene, CDR1 is SEHNR and CDR2 is FQNEAQ (reference sequence). Trimming stripped 5 bases from V and 11 bases from J, with 15 bases between. The CDR3 DNA reads as TGTGCCAGCAGCCGGGACCGAAATGAGCAGTACTTC. Translated, it gives CASSRDRNEQYF.

The chain combines TRBV7-8 with TRBJ1-2; 9 positions match TRBD1. The trim removed 6 bases at V and 3 bases at J, leaving 26 bases unmatched. CDR1 is SGHVS, CDR2 FQNEAQ, per germline. The length of the CDR3 is 21 residues. CDR3 bases: TGTGCCAGCAGTTTTCTCCGGCCAGGAGCGGGACAGGGTAGTCCCTACTATGGCTACACCTTC. It is translated as CASSFLRPGAGQGSPYYGYTF.

This clonotype appeared a few times. The V gene is TRBV7-6, the J gene TRBJ2-3; 10 positions agree with TRBD1. The CDR3 extends over 15 amino acids. CDR1 is SGHVS and CDR2 is FNYEAQ in the germline V gene. After removal of 5 bases from V and 6 bases from J, the junction contained 8 bases not matched to a gene. CDR3 residues: CASSPRTGGMDTQYF. Here the CDR3 DNA reads TGTGCCAGCAGCCCTCGGACAGGGGGTATGGATACGCAGTATTTT.

This chain uses TRBV30 with TRBJ2-7; the D gene is possibly TRBD2 (5 bases). V dropped 4 bases and J dropped 3 bases, with 16 bases sitting between them. Per germline, CDR1 GTSNPN and CDR2 SVGIG (reference sequence). The CDR3 covers 14 residues. CDR3 protein: CAWTLGRRNYEQYF. In DNA form, the CDR3 reads TGTGCCTGGACACTCGGGCGGAGGAACTACGAGCAGTACTTC.

The chain is built from TRBV29-1 and TRBJ2-1; the match to TRBD2 covers 13 bases. V lost 6 bases, J lost 7 bases, and 12 bases stayed unmatched. Looked up from germline, CDR1 is SQVTM and CDR2 is ANQGSEA. CDR3 length equals 16 residues. The CDR3 protein is CSVTLGLAGVGNEQFF. The CDR3 bases are TGCAGCGTGACCTTAGGACTAGCGGGAGTGGGGAATGAGCAGTTCTTC.

The rearrangement joins TRBV12-3 or TRBV12-4 to TRBJ1-3; 9 bases agree with TRBD1. The CDR3 loop spans 15 amino acids. Germline trimming cut 5 bases from V and 2 bases from J; bases unmatched to any gene: 4. The CDR3 reads CASSVRTGAGNTIYF. In nucleotides, the CDR3 is TGTGCCAGCAGTGTCCGGACAGGGGCTGGAAACACCATATATTTT.

The rearrangement joins TRBV6-4 to TRBJ2-1, with 7 bases matching TRBD2. Germline trimming cut 5 bases from V and 6 bases from J; bases unmatched to any gene: 13. Germline-derived CDR1 and CDR2 are MRHNA and SNTAGT. The CDR3 spans 16 residues. The CDR3 is CASSLTSAAAANEQFF. The CDR3 DNA sequence: TGTGCCAGCAGTCTTACTAGCGCCGCGGCGGCCAATGAGCAGTTCTTC.

This clonotype was seen more than once but under ten times. The J gene is TRBJ1-4, the V gene TRBV7-9; a weak D match, TRBD1 (5 bases). Looked up from germline, CDR1 is SEHNR and CDR2 is FQNEAQ (reference sequence). This CDR3 contains 15 residues. V was clipped by 1 base and J by 8 bases, with 14 bases between them. This CDR3 reads CASSLEAREWEKLFF. The CDR3, as DNA: TGTGCCAGCAGCTTAGAGGCCAGGGAGTGGGAAAAACTGTTTTTT.

V gene TRBV6-2 or TRBV6-3 combines with J gene TRBJ2-1; no reliable D call. V dropped 5 bases and J dropped 12 bases, with 14 bases sitting between them. Germline lookup yields CDR1 MNHEY and CDR2 SVGEGT. The CDR3 runs to 12 residues. This CDR3 reads CASSAKVEWQFF. Here the CDR3 DNA reads TGTGCCAGCAGTGCCAAGGTTGAGTGGCAGTTCTTC.

In this sample, this clonotype turned up once. V usage is TRBV10-3 and J usage is TRBJ1-6, with D uncertain. The CDR3 covers 13 residues. CDR1 and CDR2 (germline): ENHRY, SYGVKD. Trimming removed 6 bases from V and 6 bases from J, with 9 bases in between. In nucleotides, the CDR3 is TGTGCCATCAGAGATAGCGGTAATTCACCCCTCCACTTT. Its translation: CAIRDSGNSPLHF.

This clonotype was observed a few times. The chain recombines TRBV24-1 with TRBJ2-3; 9 bases align to TRBD2. CDR1 KGHDR and CDR2 SFDVKD come from the germline V gene. The CDR3 consists of 18 residues. With 6 bases clipped from V and 3 bases from J, the junction kept 15 bases outside the gene matches. CDR3 in DNA: TGTGCCACCAGTATTGGAGTAGCGGGAGAGGTGAGAACAGATACGCAGTATTTT. It encodes CATSIGVAGEVRTDTQYF.

The chain has TRBV12-3 or TRBV12-4 and TRBJ2-3; 9 nucleotides align to TRBD1. V was pared by 7 bases and J by 8 bases, with 10 bases of the junction left unmatched. This CDR3 contains 14 residues. Written as DNA, the CDR3 is TGTGCCAGCATCCCGGGACAGGGTCGCGGTACGCAGTATTTT. Protein product: CASIPGQGRGTQYF.

The chain joins TRBV29-1 to TRBJ2-5; unclear D gene. The V end was cut by 3 bases, the J end by 4 bases, with 9 bases between. The CDR3 has 12 amino acids. The germline gives CDR1 SQVTM, CDR2 ANQGSEA. CDR3 in amino acids: CSVESGLETQYF. For the CDR3, the DNA is TGCAGCGTTGAGTCAGGATTAGAGACCCAGTACTTC.

This chain joins TRBV7-2 and TRBJ2-7; 15 bases fit TRBD2. Germline loops: CDR1 SGHTA, CDR2 FQGNSA. V dropped 5 bases and J dropped 2; count of bases not matched to a gene: 7. The CDR3 extends over 17 amino acids. The CDR3 loop is CASSPGLAGGSTYEQYF. The CDR3 DNA follows: TGTGCCAGCAGCCCGGGACTAGCGGGAGGCTCCACCTACGAGCAGTACTTC.

This clonotype was observed a few times. The V and J genes are TRBV6-1 and TRBJ2-5; 9 nucleotides match TRBD1. CDR3 length: 14 residues. Trimming at V came to 3 bases and at J to 4 bases, leaving 3 bases not matched to a gene. Germline values: CDR1 MNHNS, CDR2 SASEGT. Here the CDR3 DNA reads TGTGCCAGCAGTGAGACAGGGGGTTTAGAGACCCAGTACTTC. Protein sequence: CASSETGGLETQYF.

The chain joins TRBV20-1 to TRBJ2-4; D is unresolved. Between the trimmed V and J ends, which lost 3 bases and 1 base, there was a span of 13 bases. The CDR3 contains 15 residues. Germline-derived CDR1 and CDR2 are DFQATT and SNEGSKA (reference sequence). CDR3 residues: CSARPSLVAKNIQYF. The CDR3 nucleotides are TGCAGTGCTAGGCCCTCCCTAGTCGCCAAAAACATTCAGTACTTC.

The V call is TRBV4-2, the J call TRBJ2-5; 9 nucleotides align to TRBD2. This CDR3 spans 17 amino acids. The V gene end was trimmed by 0 bases and the J gene end by 1 base; junction bases not matched to a gene: 6. Germline values: CDR1 LGHNA, CDR2 YNFKEQ. The CDR3 coding sequence is TGTGCCAGCAGCCAAGAGGTCCTAGCGGGAAGCCAAGAGACCCAGTACTTC. It is translated as CASSQEVLAGSQETQYF.

The gene calls are TRBV4-2 and TRBJ1-1, with D maybe TRBD1 (5 bases). Trimming pared 4 bases from V and 8 bases from J, leaving 14 bases between. The CDR3 is 13 amino acids. CDR1 and CDR2 from the germline V gene are LGHNA and YNFKEQ. CDR3 sequence (DNA): TGTGCCAGCAGCCTGGAGATTGGGGCCGAAGCTTTCTTT. It yields the protein CASSLEIGAEAFF.

The rearrangement joins TRBV27 to TRBJ2-4, with a tentative D call TRBD1 (5 bases). The last part of the DNA fits TRBJ2-7 better; the J call may be wrong. CDR1 is MNHEY and CDR2 is SMNVEV in the germline V gene (reference sequence). There are 13 residues in the CDR3. The CDR3 here is CASKGSARDEQYF. CDR3 coding DNA: TGTGCCAGCAAAGGGTCAGCCAGGGACGAGCAGTACTTC.

The chain has TRBV12-3 or TRBV12-4 and TRBJ2-3; TRBD2 matches 10 bases. Trimming removed 6 bases from V and 4 bases from J; junction bases left unmatched: 4. The CDR3 is 14 amino acids. This CDR3 reads CASRGLAGADTQYF. For the CDR3, the DNA is TGTGCCAGCAGAGGGCTAGCGGGAGCAGATACGCAGTATTTT.

This chain joins TRBV29-1 and TRBJ1-1; D gene uncertain. Germline V gene lookup returns CDR1 SQVTM and CDR2 ANQGSEA. The CDR3 sequence is 13 residues long. Trimming cost V 5 bases and J 3 bases, with 13 bases left between them. The CDR3 region has the DNA TGCAGCGTTAACAAGAATCTTGACACTGAAGCTTTCTTT. It yields the protein CSVNKNLDTEAFF.

This clonotype was detected only a few times. Here the CDR3 reads CATSDSLAGGTSSYNEQFF. In DNA form, the CDR3 reads TGTGCCACCAGTGATTCACTAGCGGGAGGTACCAGCTCCTACAATGAGCAGTTCTTC. The chain carries TRBV24-1 and TRBJ2-1; 12 bases match TRBD2. Germline trimming cut 2 bases from V and 0 bases from J; bases unmatched to any gene: 7. The CDR3 spans 19 residues. The germline V gene has CDR1 KGHDR and CDR2 SFDVKD.

The genes are TRBV5-1 and TRBJ2-1; no clear D gene. The germline V gene has CDR1 SGHRS and CDR2 YFSETQ. V was trimmed by 3 bases and J by 6 bases, leaving 10 bases between them. The CDR3 is 13 amino acids. For the CDR3, the DNA is TGCGCCAGCAGCTCCCCCAACTTCAATGAGCAGTTCTTC. Encoded protein: CASSSPNFNEQFF.

This clonotype was found a few times. The chain combines TRBV7-3 with TRBJ1-2; D uncertain. Germline loops: CDR1 SGHTA, CDR2 FQGTGA. V lost 5 bases and J 2 bases, leaving 9 bases between the germline ends. CDR3 size: 13 residues. For the CDR3, the DNA is TGTGCCAGCAGCGCTAGTCAAAACTATGGCTACACCTTC. Encoded protein: CASSASQNYGYTF. Full variable domain (outside the CDR3, taken from reference TRBV7-3 and TRBJ1-2): GAGVSQTPSNKVTEKGKYVELRCDPISGHTALYWYRQSLGQGPEFLIYFQGTGAADDSGLPNDRFFAVRPEGSVSTLKIQRTERGDSAVYLCASSASQNYGYTFGSGTRLTVV.

The chain couples TRBV10-3 to TRBJ1-5; no reliable D call. The germline V gene has CDR1 ENHRY and CDR2 SYGVKD. This CDR3 spans 14 amino acids. V was cut by 0 bases and J by 3 bases, with 6 bases left in between. The CDR3: CAISESTTNQPQHF. DNA for the CDR3: TGTGCCATCAGTGAGTCCACTACCAATCAGCCCCAGCATTTT.